The 32 T cell receptor beta chains given below trace back to one sample, sequenced in a study of technical replicates of blood from a few donors. Assay used: immunoSEQ multiplex PCR; TCRdb lists only in-frame clones, some missing. The table includes about 81,000 clones, 75% to 90% detected once. Sequenced: PBMCs. Receptor source: a human donor in good health. Some clones in this sample may be carry-over from other donors' samples.

The CDR3 nucleotides are TGTGCCAGCAGCGCCCAGGGACACGCGCGGGAGCAGTTCTTC. Translating gives CASSAQGHAREQFF. V usage is TRBV9 and J usage is TRBJ2-1, with D maybe TRBD1 (6 bases). Germline CDR1 is SGDLS and CDR2 is YYNGEE. This CDR3 region has 14 residues. With 3 bases removed from V and 10 bases from J, the gap between germline ends came to 17 bases.

CDR3 nucleotide sequence: TGCAGCGCTCCAGGGGGCAATCAAGAGACCCAGTACTTC. Translation gives CSAPGGNQETQYF. The rearrangement joins TRBV29-1 to TRBJ2-5, with 8 bases identical to TRBD1. This CDR3 contains 13 residues. Unmatched junction bases numbered 6, after V lost 7 bases and J lost 2 bases. Germline V gene lookup returns CDR1 SQVTM and CDR2 ANQGSEA.

The chain links TRBV6-6 to TRBJ2-7; D is perhaps TRBD2 (6 bases). CDR1 MNHNY and CDR2 SVGAGI come from the germline V gene (reference sequence). The CDR3 totals 14 residues. Trimming pared 6 bases from V and 0 bases from J, leaving 12 bases between. The CDR3 is CASRYSGPSYEQYF. In DNA, the CDR3 is TGTGCCAGCAGATATAGCGGTCCCTCCTACGAGCAGTACTTC.

V is TRBV27 and J is TRBJ1-6; TRBD1 matches 7 bases. The CDR3 contains 14 residues. Trimming took 6 bases from V and 4 from J; bases not matched to a gene: 3. From germline, CDR1 is MNHEY and CDR2 SMNVEV (reference sequence). The CDR3 DNA is TGTGCCAGCAGACCGACAGGGTATAATTCACCCCTCCACTTT. Translated: CASRPTGYNSPLHF.

The V gene is TRBV7-2, the J gene TRBJ1-1, with TRBD1 matching over 11 bases. This CDR3 spans 16 amino acids. The junction had 4 bases not matched to a gene; V was cut back by 4 bases and J by 0 bases. CDR1 and CDR2 (germline): SGHTA, FQGNSA. The CDR3 loop is CASSSRTGGLNTEAFF. Written as DNA, the CDR3 is TGTGCCAGCAGCTCGAGGACAGGGGGCTTGAACACTGAAGCTTTCTTT.

The chain links TRBV4-2 to TRBJ1-6, with D uncertain. Per germline, CDR1 LGHNA and CDR2 YNFKEQ. The CDR3 length is 16 residues. Trimming removed 0 bases at V and 4 bases at J, with 10 bases between. As DNA, the CDR3 is TGTGCCAGCAGCCAAGATCCTGGCAGTTATAATTCACCCCTCCACTTT. Protein: CASSQDPGSYNSPLHF.

The chain recombines TRBV7-9 with TRBJ1-1; 9 nucleotides align to TRBD1. Germline CDR1 SEHNR, CDR2 FQNEAQ (reference sequence). V was clipped by 3 bases and J by 6 bases; unmatched bases: 11. The length of the CDR3 is 16 residues. CDR3 loop: CASSLYRGRFLPEAFF. The CDR3 nucleotides are TGTGCCAGCAGCTTGTACAGGGGGCGATTCCTCCCTGAAGCTTTCTTT.

V usage is TRBV5-4 and J usage is TRBJ2-1, with D possibly matching TRBD2 (6 bases). The CDR3 sequence is 16 residues long. The ends were cut back, 0 bases at V and 7 bases at J, with 17 bases in the middle. Germline values: CDR1 SGHNT, CDR2 YYREEE (reference sequence). This CDR3 is CASSLAGGFSRNEQFF. As DNA, the CDR3 is TGTGCCAGCAGCTTGGCCGGAGGGTTTTCTAGAAATGAGCAGTTCTTC. Looking up the rest from reference TRBV5-4 and TRBJ2-1 gives the full variable domain: ETGVTQSPTHLIKTRGQQVTLRCSSQSGHNTVSWYQQALGQGPQFIFQYYREEENGRGNFPPRFSGLQFPNYSSELNVNALELDDSALYLCASSLAGGFSRNEQFFGPGTRLTVL.

The chain employs TRBV4-1 and TRBJ2-3; 8 nucleotides line up with TRBD2. V shed 2 bases, J shed 3 bases, and the junction held 10 bases outside the gene matches. Germline CDR1 MGHRA, CDR2 YSYEKL. This CDR3 region has 17 residues. CDR3 in DNA: TGCGCCAGCAGCCAATTTCGGAACGGGGGGGCGACAGATACGCAGTATTTT. Protein sequence: CASSQFRNGGATDTQYF.

This sequence joins TRBV5-6 and TRBJ2-5, with 11 bases fitting TRBD2. The CDR3 extends over 16 amino acids. J was trimmed by 0 bases and V by 2 bases; bases with no gene match: 3. Germline CDR1 is SGHDT and CDR2 is YYEEEE. The CDR3 sequence: CASSFGTSGNQETQYF. CDR3 DNA: TGTGCCAGCAGCTTCGGGACTAGCGGAAACCAAGAGACCCAGTACTTC.

The CDR3 DNA is TGCGCCAGCAGACTCGGTCGAGAGACCCAGTACTTC. This encodes CASRLGRETQYF. The J gene is TRBJ2-5, the V gene TRBV5-1; D unresolved. The CDR3 has 12 residues. Trimming pared 5 bases from V and 4 bases from J, leaving 9 bases between. The germline gives CDR1 SGHRS, CDR2 YFSETQ.

V usage is TRBV4-1 and J usage is TRBJ2-5; D is possibly TRBD2 (6 bases). The germline gives CDR1 MGHRA, CDR2 YSYEKL. Trimming took off 4 bases at V and 2 bases at J, with 23 bases between the two ends. There are 18 residues in the CDR3. The CDR3 is CASSRRAGSSGPQETQYF. CDR3 sequence (DNA): TGCGCCAGCAGCCGGAGGGCGGGGTCGTCTGGACCGCAAGAGACCCAGTACTTC.

For the CDR3, the DNA is TGTGCCAGCAGTTTGGGGCAGGGGGTTGCCTACGAGCAGTACTTC. This encodes CASSLGQGVAYEQYF. This chain uses TRBV27 with TRBJ2-7; TRBD1 matches 7 bases. The V gene's germline CDR1 is MNHEY and CDR2 SMNVEV (reference sequence). The CDR3 is made up of 15 amino acids. The junction had 7 bases not matched to a gene; V was cut back by 3 bases and J by 2 bases.

The chain carries TRBV7-9 and TRBJ2-7, with 10 nucleotides matching TRBD1. The CDR3 is 16 amino acids. Germline trimming cut 5 bases from V and 2 bases from J; bases unmatched to any gene: 9. Germline V gene data show CDR1 as SEHNR and CDR2 as FQNEAQ (reference sequence). CDR3 loop: CASSQSPGQGTYEQYF. The CDR3 nucleotides read TGTGCCAGCAGCCAAAGTCCGGGACAGGGGACCTACGAGCAGTACTTC.

This chain links TRBV7-6 with TRBJ1-1; 9 bases map to TRBD1. The V segment lost 5 bases and the J segment 5 bases; nucleotides outside the gene matches: 6. CDR1 SGHVS and CDR2 FNYEAQ come from the germline V gene. The CDR3 is 14 residues long. The CDR3 DNA follows: TGTGCCAGCAGCGCGGGACAGGGTTGGACTGAAGCTTTCTTT. This gives the protein CASSAGQGWTEAFF.

The V call is TRBV11-1, the J call TRBJ2-1; 10 bases map to TRBD2. CDR1 SGHAT and CDR2 FQDESV come from the germline V gene (reference sequence). CDR3 length: 15 residues. The junction had 6 bases not matched to a gene; V was cut back by 1 base and J by 9 bases. CDR3 sequence reads: CASSLGLAGVGEQFF. CDR3 nucleotides: TGTGCCAGCAGCTTAGGTCTAGCGGGGGTGGGTGAGCAGTTCTTC.

This clone has just one count. The J gene is TRBJ1-3, the V gene TRBV11-2; D is unresolved. V dropped 10 bases and J dropped 4 bases, with 5 bases sitting between them. The length of the CDR3 is 10 residues. Germline V gives CDR1 SGHAT, CDR2 FQNNGV. The CDR3 bases are TGTGCCACGGGGGGAAACACCATATATTTT. Its translation: CATGGNTIYF.

The table lists this clone with a count of one. The V and J genes are TRBV7-2 and TRBJ2-5; 11 bases map to TRBD2. CDR1 SGHTA and CDR2 FQGNSA come from the germline V gene. The V and J ends lost 4 bases and 0 bases, in that order; junction bases with no gene match: 1. There are 15 residues in the CDR3. The CDR3 sequence: CASSSTSGNQETQYF. CDR3 sequence (DNA): TGTGCCAGCAGCTCGACTAGCGGGAACCAAGAGACCCAGTACTTC.

This rearrangement joins TRBV9 to TRBJ1-1; D is unresolved. The CDR3 extends over 15 amino acids. V gave up 0 bases and J gave up 4 bases, with 13 bases separating them. CDR1 is SGDLS and CDR2 is YYNGEE in the germline V gene. CDR3 sequence (DNA): TGTGCCAGCAGCGTAGTCGGCACCCGGGGCACTGAAGCTTTCTTT. Its protein is CASSVVGTRGTEAFF.

This clone was seen once. The chain couples TRBV5-4 to TRBJ2-1; 10 positions match TRBD2. The CDR3 spans 15 residues. Germline V gives CDR1 SGHNT, CDR2 YYREEE (reference sequence). The V and J ends lost 0 bases and 10 bases, in that order; junction bases with no gene match: 7. The CDR3 DNA reads as TGTGCCAGCAGCTTGGCAGTTAGCGGGAGGCGGGAGCAGTTCTTC. Translating gives CASSLAVSGRREQFF.

The J gene is TRBJ2-3, the V gene TRBV5-1, with TRBD2 as a possible D gene (6 bases). Deletions cut 5 bases from V and 6 bases from J, with 7 bases between. The CDR3 sequence is 11 residues long. Looked up from germline, CDR1 is SGHRS and CDR2 is YFSETQ. The CDR3 sequence is CASRAGDTQYF. CDR3 DNA sequence: TGCGCCAGCAGGGCGGGGGATACGCAGTATTTT.

This clone was counted a few times. The chain uses TRBV5-6 and TRBJ2-1; weak D call: TRBD1 (5 bases). V gave up 3 bases and J gave up 9 bases, with 13 bases separating them. CDR1 is SGHDT and CDR2 is YYEEEE in the germline V gene. The CDR3 spans 13 residues. CDR3 residues: CASSSTGHVEQFF. The CDR3 nucleotides are TGTGCCAGCAGCTCAACCGGACATGTTGAGCAGTTCTTC. Looking up the rest from reference TRBV5-6 and TRBJ2-1 gives the full variable domain: DAGVTQSPTHLIKTRGQQVTLRCSPKSGHDTVSWYQQALGQGPQFIFQYYEEEERQRGNFPDRFSGHQFPNYSSELNVNALLLGDSALYLCASSSTGHVEQFFGPGTRLTVL.

This clone turned up a few times. V is TRBV18 and J is TRBJ1-3; 9 bases map to TRBD1. V shed 1 base, J shed 2 bases, and the junction held 3 bases outside the gene matches. The CDR3 is 16 residues long. In germline, CDR1 is KGHSH, CDR2 LQKENI. The CDR3 spells CASSPRTGVTGNTIYF. Written as DNA, the CDR3 is TGTGCCAGCTCACCACGGACAGGGGTTACTGGAAACACCATATATTTT.

The V and J genes are TRBV7-2 and TRBJ2-5; 9 bases match TRBD1. Germline V gene sequence: CDR1 SGHTA, CDR2 FQGNSA. After removal of 3 bases from V and 7 bases from J, the junction contained 6 bases not matched to a gene. The CDR3 loop spans 14 amino acids. In DNA, the CDR3 is TGTGCCAGCAGCTTCTCGGGACAGGGTGGGACCCAGTACTTC. Protein product: CASSFSGQGGTQYF.

A few counts support this clone. CDR3 sequence reads: CASISSYNSPLHF. For the CDR3, the DNA is TGTGCCAGCATCAGCTCCTATAATTCACCCCTCCACTTT. The genes are TRBV2 and TRBJ1-6; no firm D call. The germline CDR1 and CDR2 sequences are SNHLY and FYNNEI. There are 13 residues in the CDR3. Trimming took off 7 bases at V and 0 bases at J, with 4 bases between the two ends. Full variable domain (outside the CDR3, taken from reference TRBV2 and TRBJ1-6): EPEVTQTPSHQVTQMGQEVILRCVPISNHLYFYWYRQILGQKVEFLVSFYNNEISEKSEIFDDQFSVERPDGSNFTLKIRSTKLEDSAMYFCASISSYNSPLHFGNGTRLTVT.

This clone turned up a few times. The chain is built from TRBV27 and TRBJ2-7, with 7 bases identical to TRBD2. This CDR3 has 15 residues. Germline trimming cut 5 bases from V and 3 bases from J; bases unmatched to any gene: 10. CDR1 and CDR2 from the germline V gene are MNHEY and SMNVEV (reference sequence). CDR3 residues: CASSLGGGELYEQYF. CDR3 sequence (DNA): TGTGCCAGCAGTCTTGGTGGGGGGGAGCTCTACGAGCAGTACTTC.

The chain uses TRBV10-3 and TRBJ1-5, with 7 nucleotides matching TRBD1. The length of the CDR3 is 16 residues. V was clipped by 2 bases and J by 0 bases; unmatched bases: 4. CDR1 is ENHRY and CDR2 is SYGVKD in the germline V gene. Here the CDR3 DNA reads TGTGCCATCAGTGAGAACCGACAGGGTAGCAATCAGCCCCAGCATTTT. Translating it yields CAISENRQGSNQPQHF.

This rearrangement joins TRBV18 to TRBJ2-7, with 7 bases that match TRBD2. V lost 5 bases and J lost 3; bases outside the gene matches: 7. Germline V gene lookup returns CDR1 KGHSH and CDR2 LQKENI. This CDR3 spans 14 amino acids. The CDR3 reads CASSSGRGNYEQYF. CDR3 in DNA: TGTGCCAGCTCATCGGGGCGGGGGAACTACGAGCAGTACTTC.

The chain is built from TRBV5-4 and TRBJ2-2, with 11 positions matching TRBD2. With 4 bases clipped from V and 7 bases from J, the junction kept 9 bases outside the gene matches. There are 16 residues in the CDR3. Germline values: CDR1 SGHNT, CDR2 YYREEE (reference sequence). CDR3 nucleotides: TGTGCCAGCAGCCCCGTAGCGGGGGGGCAAAACGGGGAGCTGTTTTTT. The encoded protein is CASSPVAGGQNGELFF.

The rearrangement joins TRBV6-5 to TRBJ2-2; TRBD1 might be the D (5 bases). Germline CDR1 is MNHEY and CDR2 is SVGAGI. This CDR3 spans 13 amino acids. Trimming stripped 1 base from V and 7 bases from J, with 7 bases between. The CDR3 is CASSYFRGGELFF. DNA of the CDR3: TGTGCCAGCAGTTACTTTAGGGGCGGGGAGCTGTTTTTT.

The chain's CDR3 is CASSQDEGLGETQYF. In DNA, the CDR3 is TGCGCCAGCAGCCAAGATGAAGGACTCGGGGAGACCCAGTACTTC. The V and J genes are TRBV4-3 and TRBJ2-5; D may be TRBD2 (5 bases). The CDR3 sequence is 15 residues long. The V gene's germline CDR1 is LGHNA and CDR2 YSLEER. V lost 0 bases and J lost 5, with 13 bases in between.

The chain is built from TRBV19 and TRBJ2-1; D uncertain. This CDR3 is built from 12 residues. Germline assignment: CDR1 LNHDA and CDR2 SQIVND (reference sequence). V dropped 3 bases and J dropped 5 bases, with 5 bases sitting between them. CDR3 sequence: CASSMIDNEQFF. The CDR3 bases are TGTGCCAGTAGTATGATAGACAATGAGCAGTTCTTC.